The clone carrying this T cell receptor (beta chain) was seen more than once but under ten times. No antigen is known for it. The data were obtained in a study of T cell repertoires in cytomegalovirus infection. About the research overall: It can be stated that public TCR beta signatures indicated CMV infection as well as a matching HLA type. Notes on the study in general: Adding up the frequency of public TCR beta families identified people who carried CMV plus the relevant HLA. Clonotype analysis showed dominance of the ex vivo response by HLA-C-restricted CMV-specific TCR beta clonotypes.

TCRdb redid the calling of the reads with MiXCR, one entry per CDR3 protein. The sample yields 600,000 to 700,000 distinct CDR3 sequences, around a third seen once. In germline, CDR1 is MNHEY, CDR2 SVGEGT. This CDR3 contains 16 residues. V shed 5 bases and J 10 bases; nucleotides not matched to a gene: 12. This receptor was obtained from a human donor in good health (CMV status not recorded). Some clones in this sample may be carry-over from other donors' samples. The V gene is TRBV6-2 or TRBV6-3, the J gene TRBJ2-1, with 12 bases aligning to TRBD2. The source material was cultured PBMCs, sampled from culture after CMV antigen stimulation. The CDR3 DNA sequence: TGTGCCAGCAGTCCCCGGACTAGCGGGGCCTACCGGGAGCAGTTCTTC. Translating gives CASSPRTSGAYREQFF.